This paragraph reports one T cell receptor beta chain. This specimen belongs to a study of blood T cell repertoires in COVID-19. This CDR3 contains 12 residues. From germline, CDR1 is MDHEN and CDR2 SYDVKM. V was trimmed by 8 bases and J by 6 bases, leaving 13 bases between them. Original methodology: The assay estimated nucleated cells by amplifying reference gene primers. The data were produced by immunoSEQ multiplex PCR, yet TCRdb's version contains in-frame clones alone and is incomplete. The V and J calls and clone size were taken over from that table, and D and trimming were inferred from the DNA. The data show 200,000 or so clones, with approximately 80% seen just once and about 7.7% held by the top ten.

Sequenced material: PBMCs or T cells enriched from blood (not recorded which). The chain has TRBV28 and TRBJ1-2, with D tentatively TRBD1 (5 bases). The TCR originated in a woman between 40 and 55 years old with acute COVID-19. CDR3 loop: CASETVPDGYTF. DNA for the CDR3: TGTGCCAGCGAGACAGTCCCGGATGGCTACACCTTC.